These 4 T cell receptor beta chains were sequenced from one sample in a study. TCRdb passed the 5' RACE reads through MiXCR, listing each CDR3 protein once. This table holds about 40,000 distinct CDR3 sequences, approximately 17% found once. Sequencing was done on a sample of naive CD4+ T cells sorted from a lymph node. As for subset: naive CD4+ T cells, CD4+CD45RA+CD25-. Receptors originate from a female donor with breast cancer.

This clonotype was counted once. The gene calls are TRBV14 and TRBJ2-1; D is perhaps TRBD2 (6 bases). V was clipped by 4 bases and J by 5 bases, with 15 bases between them. The CDR3 extends over 15 amino acids. Germline loops: CDR1 SGHDN, CDR2 FVKESK. The CDR3 is CASSLRLEINNEQFF. The DNA for the CDR3 is TGTGCCAGCAGCCTCCGACTAGAGATTAACAATGAGCAGTTCTTC. Full variable domain (outside the CDR3, taken from reference TRBV14 and TRBJ2-1): EAGVTQFPSHSVIEKGQTVTLRCDPISGHDNLYWYRRVMGKEIKFLLHFVKESKQDESGMPNNRFLAERTGGTYSTLKVQPAELEDSGVYFCASSLRLEINNEQFFGPGTRLTVL.

This clonotype was observed a handful of times. The V and J genes are TRBV7-9 and TRBJ2-3, with 9 bases that match TRBD1. J lost 0 bases, V lost 5 bases, and 6 bases had no gene match. Per germline, CDR1 SEHNR and CDR2 FQNEAQ (reference sequence). The CDR3 totals 16 residues. In nucleotides, the CDR3 is TGTGCCAGCAGCCTGGGACAGGGCACTAGCACAGATACGCAGTATTTT. Translating gives CASSLGQGTSTDTQYF.

A remark on this clonotype: This may stem from a read error, because a much larger clone lies one nucleotide away. The chain is built from TRBV29-1 and TRBJ1-3; D not certain. CDR1 is SQVTM and CDR2 is ANQGSEA in the germline V gene. This CDR3 has 13 residues. The CDR3 bases are TGCAGCATACGAGGAGGGTCTGGAAACGCCATATATTTT. Its protein is CSIRGGSGNAIYF.

This clonotype was seen more than once but under ten times. The chain uses TRBV4-1 and TRBJ2-7, with TRBD1 identical over 11 bases. Germline CDR1 and CDR2: MGHRA and YSYEKL. The length of the CDR3 is 17 residues. The trim removed 2 bases at V and 4 bases at J, leaving 10 bases unmatched. The CDR3, as DNA: TGCGCCAGCAGCCAACAACAACCGGGACAGGGGGGGTACGAGCAGTACTTC. This translates into CASSQQQPGQGGYEQYF.